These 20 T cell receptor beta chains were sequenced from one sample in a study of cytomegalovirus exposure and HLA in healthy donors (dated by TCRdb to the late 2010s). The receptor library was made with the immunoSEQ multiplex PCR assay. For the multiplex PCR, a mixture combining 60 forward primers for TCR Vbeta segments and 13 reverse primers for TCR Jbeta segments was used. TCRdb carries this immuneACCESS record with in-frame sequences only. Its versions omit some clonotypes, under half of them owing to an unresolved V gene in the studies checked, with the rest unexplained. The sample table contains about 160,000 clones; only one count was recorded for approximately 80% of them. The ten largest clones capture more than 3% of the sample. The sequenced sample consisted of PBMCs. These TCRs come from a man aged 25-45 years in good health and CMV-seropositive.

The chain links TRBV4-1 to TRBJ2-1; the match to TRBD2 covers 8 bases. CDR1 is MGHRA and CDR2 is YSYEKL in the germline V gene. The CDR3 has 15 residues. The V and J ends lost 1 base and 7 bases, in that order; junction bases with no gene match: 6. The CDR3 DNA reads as TGCGCCAGCAGCCAAGGAGGGGGACTAGTGAATGAGCAGTTCTTC. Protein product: CASSQGGGLVNEQFF.

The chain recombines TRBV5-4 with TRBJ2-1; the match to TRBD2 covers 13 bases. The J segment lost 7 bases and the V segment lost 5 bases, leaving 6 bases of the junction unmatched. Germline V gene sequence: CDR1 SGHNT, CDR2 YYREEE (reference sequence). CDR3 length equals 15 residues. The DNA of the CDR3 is TGTGCCAGCAGATTACTAGCGGGGGGGCAAAATGAGCAGTTCTTC. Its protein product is CASRLLAGGQNEQFF.

The CDR3 spells CASTEFTEKGLFF. The DNA of the CDR3 is TGTGCCAGCACCGAATTCACTGAAAAGGGGCTGTTTTTT. The genes are TRBV28 and TRBJ1-4; TRBD1 is a possible D gene (5 bases). The CDR3 has 13 amino acids. Germline CDR1 reads MDHEN; CDR2 reads SYDVKM. Trimming left V 7 bases short and J 14 bases short, with 20 bases between. The full variable domain, completed using reference TRBV28 and TRBJ1-4, is DVKVTQSSRYLVKRTGEKVFLECVQDMDHENMFWYRQDPGLGLRLIYFSYDVKMKEKGDIPEGYSVSREKKERFSLILESASTNQTSMYLCASTEFTEKGLFFGSGTQLSVL.

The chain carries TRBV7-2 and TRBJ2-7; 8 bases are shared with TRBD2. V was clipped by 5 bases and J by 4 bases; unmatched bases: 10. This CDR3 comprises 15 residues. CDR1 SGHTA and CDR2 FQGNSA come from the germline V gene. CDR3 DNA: TGTGCCAGCAGCCTAACCGGCGGGGGGTGGTACGAGCAGTACTTC. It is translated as CASSLTGGGWYEQYF. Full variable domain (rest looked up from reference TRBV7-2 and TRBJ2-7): GAGVSQSPSNKVTEKGKDVELRCDPISGHTALYWYRQSLGQGLEFLIYFQGNSAPDKSGLPSDRFSAERTGGSVSTLTIQRTQQEDSAVYLCASSLTGGGWYEQYFGPGTRLTVT.

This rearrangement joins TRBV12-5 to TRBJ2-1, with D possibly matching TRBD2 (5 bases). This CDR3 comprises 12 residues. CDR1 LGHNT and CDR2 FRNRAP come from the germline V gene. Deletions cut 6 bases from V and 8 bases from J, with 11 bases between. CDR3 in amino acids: CASGQRLDEQFF. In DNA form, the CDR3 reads TGTGCTAGTGGCCAGCGGTTGGATGAGCAGTTCTTC.

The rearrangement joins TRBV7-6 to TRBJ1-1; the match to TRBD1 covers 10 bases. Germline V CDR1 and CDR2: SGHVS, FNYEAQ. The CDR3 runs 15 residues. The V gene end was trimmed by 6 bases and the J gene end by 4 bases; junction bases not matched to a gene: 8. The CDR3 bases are TGTGCCAGCAGTCTAGCCGGGACAGGGGTCACTGAAGCTTTCTTT. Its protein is CASSLAGTGVTEAFF.

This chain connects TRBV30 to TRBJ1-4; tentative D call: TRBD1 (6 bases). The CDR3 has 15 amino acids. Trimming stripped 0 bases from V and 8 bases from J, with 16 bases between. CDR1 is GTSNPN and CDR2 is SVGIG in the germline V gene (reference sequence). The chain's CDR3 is CAWSVGGAIEEKLFF. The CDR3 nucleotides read TGTGCCTGGAGTGTAGGGGGGGCGATTGAAGAAAAACTGTTTTTT.

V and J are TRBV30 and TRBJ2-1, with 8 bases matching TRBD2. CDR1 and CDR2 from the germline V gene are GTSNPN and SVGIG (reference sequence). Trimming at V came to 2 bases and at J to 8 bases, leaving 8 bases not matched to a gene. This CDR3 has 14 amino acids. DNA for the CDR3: TGTGCCTGGAGTCGGACGCGGGGGGCCGATGAGCAGTTCTTC. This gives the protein CAWSRTRGADEQFF.

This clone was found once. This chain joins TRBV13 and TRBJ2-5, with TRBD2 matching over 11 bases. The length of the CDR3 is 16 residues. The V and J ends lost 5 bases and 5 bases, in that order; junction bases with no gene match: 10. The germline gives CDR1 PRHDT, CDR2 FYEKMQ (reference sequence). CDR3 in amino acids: CASSEYSGGAPETQYF. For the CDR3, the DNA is TGTGCCAGCAGCGAATATAGCGGGGGGGCACCGGAGACCCAGTACTTC.

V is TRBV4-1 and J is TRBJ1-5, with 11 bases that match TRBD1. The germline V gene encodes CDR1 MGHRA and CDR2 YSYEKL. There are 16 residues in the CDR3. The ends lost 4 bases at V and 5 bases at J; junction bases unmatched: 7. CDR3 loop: CASSPRDRGFDQPQHF. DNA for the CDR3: TGCGCCAGCAGCCCAAGGGACAGGGGGTTCGATCAGCCCCAGCATTTT.

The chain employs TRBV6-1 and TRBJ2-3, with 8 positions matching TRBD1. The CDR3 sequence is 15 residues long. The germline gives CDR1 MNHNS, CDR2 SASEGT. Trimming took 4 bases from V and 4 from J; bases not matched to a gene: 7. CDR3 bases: TGTGCCAGCAGTGGTGGACAGGGACAGGCAGATACGCAGTATTTT. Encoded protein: CASSGGQGQADTQYF.

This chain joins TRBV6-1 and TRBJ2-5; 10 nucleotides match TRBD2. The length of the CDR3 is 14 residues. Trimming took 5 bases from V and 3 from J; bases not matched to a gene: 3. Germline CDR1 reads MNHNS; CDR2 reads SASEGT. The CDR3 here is CASSLAGAKETQYF. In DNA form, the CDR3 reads TGTGCCAGCAGTCTAGCGGGGGCGAAAGAGACCCAGTACTTC.

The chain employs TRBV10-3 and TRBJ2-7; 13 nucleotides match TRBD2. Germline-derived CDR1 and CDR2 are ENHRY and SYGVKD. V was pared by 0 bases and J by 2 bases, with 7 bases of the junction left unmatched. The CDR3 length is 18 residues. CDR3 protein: CAISESPTSGGHPYEQYF. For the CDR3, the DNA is TGTGCCATCAGTGAGTCCCCGACTAGCGGGGGGCATCCCTACGAGCAGTACTTC.

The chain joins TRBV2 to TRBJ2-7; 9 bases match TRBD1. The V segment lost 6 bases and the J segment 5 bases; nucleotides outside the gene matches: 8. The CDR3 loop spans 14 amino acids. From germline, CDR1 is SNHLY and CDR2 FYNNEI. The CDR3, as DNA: TGTGCCAGCAGGGACGGGACAGGGCGGAACGAGCAGTACTTC. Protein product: CASRDGTGRNEQYF.

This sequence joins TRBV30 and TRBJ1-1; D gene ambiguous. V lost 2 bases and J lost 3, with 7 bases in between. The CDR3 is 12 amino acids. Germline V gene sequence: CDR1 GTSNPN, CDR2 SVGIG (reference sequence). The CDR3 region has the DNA TGTGCCTGGAGTAACTTCTACACTGAAGCTTTCTTT. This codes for CAWSNFYTEAFF.

The CDR3 sequence is CASRLLAGALQETQYF. DNA for the CDR3: TGTGCCAGCAGACTACTTGCTGGGGCCTTGCAAGAGACCCAGTACTTC. The V call is TRBV6-4, the J call TRBJ2-5; D possibly corresponds to TRBD1 (5 bases). Trimming pared 6 bases from V and 2 bases from J, leaving 19 bases between. CDR1 and CDR2 from the germline V gene are MRHNA and SNTAGT. CDR3 length: 16 residues.

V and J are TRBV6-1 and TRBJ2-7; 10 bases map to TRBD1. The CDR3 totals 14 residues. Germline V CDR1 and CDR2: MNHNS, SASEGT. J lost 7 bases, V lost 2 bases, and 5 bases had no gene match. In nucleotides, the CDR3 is TGTGCCAGCAGTGAAAGGGACAGGGGAGGAGAGCAGTACTTC. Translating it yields CASSERDRGGEQYF.

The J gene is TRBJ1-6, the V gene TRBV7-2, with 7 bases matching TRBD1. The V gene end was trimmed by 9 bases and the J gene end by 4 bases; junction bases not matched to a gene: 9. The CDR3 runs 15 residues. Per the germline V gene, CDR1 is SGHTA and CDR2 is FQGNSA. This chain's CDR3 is CASLPGDRYNSPLHF. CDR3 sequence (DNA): TGTGCCAGTCTACCCGGGGACAGATATAATTCACCCCTCCACTTT.

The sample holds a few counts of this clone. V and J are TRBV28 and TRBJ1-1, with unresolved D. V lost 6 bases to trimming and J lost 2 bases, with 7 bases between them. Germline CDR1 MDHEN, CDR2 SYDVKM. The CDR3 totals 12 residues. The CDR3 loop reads CASSLVNTEAFF. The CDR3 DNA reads TGTGCCAGCAGCCTTGTCAACACTGAAGCTTTCTTT.

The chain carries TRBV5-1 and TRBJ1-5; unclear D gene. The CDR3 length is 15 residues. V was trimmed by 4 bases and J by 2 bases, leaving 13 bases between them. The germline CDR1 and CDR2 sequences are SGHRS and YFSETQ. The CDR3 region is CASSSGGEGNQPQHF. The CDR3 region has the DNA TGCGCCAGCAGCAGCGGCGGGGAGGGCAATCAGCCCCAGCATTTT.